The clone carrying this T cell receptor beta chain showed up just a few times. Its antigen is unidentified. Donors ranged from roughly 6 to 90 years old and were healthy Caucasians in Russia. The sample is drawn from a study of blood T cells in healthy people across ages. Overall study results and limits: What prevented conclusive comparison of naive and antigen-experienced cells was that PBMCs were unsorted. Observed TCR beta diversity showed a strong correlation with the percentage of naive T cells as measured by flow cytometry. Estimated diversity, derived from one million T cells, was regarded as an underestimate.

Germline assignment: CDR1 SEHNR and CDR2 FQNEAQ (reference sequence). The CDR3 covers 14 residues. Trimming pared 0 bases from V and 10 bases from J, leaving 13 bases between. Primers used in a second PCR of roughly 6 to 12 cycles were a sample-barcoded 5' primer and a J-beta primer mix. TCRdb itself ran the 5' RACE reads through MiXCR, one entry per CDR3 protein. The data hold about 800,000 distinct CDR3 sequences, with about 25% observed a single time. A further study also used this sample, focusing on T cells of mothers and their children.

The specimen sequenced was blood. The sequence was obtained from a boy aged 10-17 years in good health. The chain joins TRBV7-9 to TRBJ1-5; D is perhaps TRBD1 (5 bases). The CDR3 DNA follows: TGTGCCAGCAGCTTAGCCGGGACGGGAAGACCCCAGCATTTT. It yields the protein CASSLAGTGRPQHF.